One sample yielded the 21 T cell receptor beta chains listed below, sequenced in a study of T cells in Graves' hyperthyroidism and ophthalmopathy. Amplification targeted TCR beta CDR3 regions from RNA transcripts. The HTBI primer set served for first-round RT-PCR of the TCR CDR3. MiXCR was run by TCRdb on the multiplex PCR reads, yielding one entry per CDR3 protein. The sample contains over 200,000 distinct CDR3 sequences, roughly 18% of which appear only once. The specimen was blood. The source of these receptors is a man in his forties with Graves' hyperthyroidism.

This clonotype showed up many times. The genes are TRBV28 and TRBJ2-7; no definite D call. CDR1 and CDR2 (germline): MDHEN, SYDVKM. Deletions cut 4 bases from V and 5 bases from J, with 3 bases between. CDR3 length: 10 amino acids. CDR3: CASSSDEQYF. The CDR3 bases are TGTGCCAGCAGTTCGGACGAGCAGTACTTC.

This clonotype was found many times. V gene TRBV27 combines with J gene TRBJ1-6; D is undetermined. The CDR3 consists of 16 residues. Germline CDR1 MNHEY, CDR2 SMNVEV (reference sequence). V lost 1 base, J lost 7 bases, and 14 bases lay in between. DNA for the CDR3: TGTGCCAGCAGTTTATGGGTGGGCAGGAGGAATTCACCCCTCCACTTT. Translated: CASSLWVGRRNSPLHF.

Ten or more counts support this clonotype. The chain uses TRBV11-2 and TRBJ1-2; 9 bases align to TRBD1. Trimming took 1 base from V and 7 from J; bases not matched to a gene: 4. The CDR3 totals 14 residues. Germline CDR1 and CDR2: SGHAT and FQNNGV. The CDR3 reads CASSLGGTGFGYTF. CDR3 coding DNA: TGTGCCAGCAGCTTAGGAGGGACAGGGTTTGGCTACACCTTC. Full variable domain (rest looked up from reference TRBV11-2 and TRBJ1-2): EAGVAQSPRYKIIEKRQSVAFWCNPISGHATLYWYQQILGQGPKLLIQFQNNGVVDDSQLPKDRFSAERLKGVDSTLKIQPAKLEDSAVYLCASSLGGTGFGYTFGSGTRLTVV.

This clonotype was seen many times. The rearrangement links TRBV30 to TRBJ2-1; perhaps TRBD1 as D (7 bases). Per the germline V gene, CDR1 is GTSNPN and CDR2 is SVGIG (reference sequence). Deletions cut 4 bases from V and 5 bases from J, with 15 bases between. CDR3 length equals 14 residues. The DNA for the CDR3 is TGTGCCTGGACCAGACAGGGACTGAACAATGAGCAGTTCTTC. The encoded protein is CAWTRQGLNNEQFF.

Many counts were recorded for this clonotype. The rearrangement links TRBV7-2 to TRBJ2-7; 8 nucleotides line up with TRBD1. After removal of 5 bases from V and 5 bases from J, the junction contained 14 bases not matched to a gene. Germline CDR1 is SGHTA and CDR2 is FQGNSA. The length of the CDR3 is 16 residues. This chain's CDR3 is CASSPWGAGGIDEQYF. The CDR3 nucleotides are TGTGCCAGCAGCCCCTGGGGTGCAGGGGGCATCGACGAGCAGTACTTC.

This clonotype was counted ten times or more. The rearrangement links TRBV28 to TRBJ2-5; no firm D call. CDR1 is MDHEN and CDR2 is SYDVKM in the germline V gene. CDR3 size: 13 residues. V was trimmed by 3 bases and J by 5 bases, leaving 10 bases between them. The DNA of the CDR3 is TGTGCCAGCAGTTTCGAGGACCTCGAGACCCAGTACTTC. Its protein product is CASSFEDLETQYF.

This clonotype was detected many times. This sequence joins TRBV29-1 and TRBJ1-1; D perhaps matches TRBD1 (5 bases). In germline, CDR1 is SQVTM, CDR2 ANQGSEA. The CDR3 spans 11 residues. The V end was cut by 1 base, the J end by 8 bases, with 8 bases between. The chain's CDR3 is CSVEAGPEAFF. As DNA, the CDR3 is TGCAGCGTTGAAGCAGGGCCCGAAGCTTTCTTT.

This clonotype was counted ten times or more. The gene calls are TRBV11-2 and TRBJ1-1, with D perhaps TRBD1 (5 bases). CDR3 length: 15 amino acids. The V and J ends lost 3 bases and 1 base respectively, with 12 bases between them. Germline assignment: CDR1 SGHAT and CDR2 FQNNGV. The CDR3 DNA reads TGTGCCAGCAGCTTGCTAGGGGAGTGGAACACTGAAGCTTTCTTT. Its translation is CASSLLGEWNTEAFF.

This clonotype has at least ten counts. The genes are TRBV5-1 and TRBJ2-2, with D uncertain. Germline CDR1 reads SGHRS; CDR2 reads YFSETQ. This CDR3 comprises 15 residues. Trimming took 4 bases from V and 3 from J, leaving 13 bases between them. DNA of the CDR3: TGCGCCAGCAGCAGAGACGGGTTGGACACCGGGGAGCTGTTTTTT. Its protein is CASSRDGLDTGELFF.

This clonotype has at least ten counts. The chain employs TRBV11-2 and TRBJ2-3; D tentatively fits TRBD1 or TRBD2 (5 bases each). V lost 5 bases and J 2 bases, leaving 14 bases between the germline ends. CDR3 length: 15 amino acids. From germline, CDR1 is SGHAT and CDR2 FQNNGV. The CDR3 DNA reads TGTGCCAGCAGCCGCACAGGAGGTACCACAGATACGCAGTATTTT. It translates to CASSRTGGTTDTQYF. Together with reference TRBV11-2 and TRBJ2-3, the CDR3 gives the full variable domain: EAGVAQSPRYKIIEKRQSVAFWCNPISGHATLYWYQQILGQGPKLLIQFQNNGVVDDSQLPKDRFSAERLKGVDSTLKIQPAKLEDSAVYLCASSRTGGTTDTQYFGPGTRLTVL.

The table lists this clonotype with many counts. This sequence joins TRBV5-1 and TRBJ1-1; possibly TRBD1 for D (5 bases). Germline loops: CDR1 SGHRS, CDR2 YFSETQ. Trimming pared 2 bases from V and 3 bases from J, leaving 11 bases between. The CDR3 has 14 residues. The CDR3 coding sequence is TGCGCCAGCAGCTTATTGGGGCTGGACACTGAAGCTTTCTTT. Amino acids: CASSLLGLDTEAFF.

This clonotype was counted at least ten times. The V gene is TRBV20-1, the J gene TRBJ1-3, with D possibly being TRBD1 (5 bases). Trimming shortened V by 0 bases and J by 5 bases, and 14 bases separated the two germline ends. CDR1 is DFQATT and CDR2 is SNEGSKA in the germline V gene (reference sequence). The CDR3 extends over 15 amino acids. CDR3 sequence reads: CSARDFQGVRNTIYF. The CDR3 coding sequence is TGCAGTGCTAGAGATTTCCAGGGTGTTAGAAACACCATATATTTT.

This clonotype has a count of ten or more. The genes are TRBV5-1 and TRBJ2-1; 8 bases map to TRBD1. With V trimmed by 2 bases and J by 4 bases, 2 bases remained unmatched. Germline V CDR1 and CDR2: SGHRS, YFSETQ. The CDR3 length is 14 residues. The CDR3 sequence: CASSFGQGYNEQFF. In DNA, the CDR3 is TGCGCCAGCAGCTTTGGACAGGGTTACAATGAGCAGTTCTTC.

The sample holds many counts of this clonotype. The chain is built from TRBV6-1 and TRBJ1-1, with D possibly TRBD1 on 6 matching bases. V was clipped by 2 bases and J by 1 base, with 23 bases between them. CDR1 is MNHNS, CDR2 SASEGT, per germline. The CDR3 sequence is 19 residues long. CDR3 amino acids: CASSESFRGRAGKNTEAFF. In nucleotides, the CDR3 is TGTGCCAGCAGTGAATCCTTCAGGGGCCGTGCCGGAAAGAACACTGAAGCTTTCTTT.

V and J are TRBV7-9 and TRBJ2-3; 8 nucleotides agree with TRBD2. The J segment lost 5 bases and the V segment lost 5 bases, leaving 6 bases of the junction unmatched. Germline lookup yields CDR1 SEHNR and CDR2 FQNEAQ (reference sequence). The CDR3 totals 14 residues. CDR3 coding DNA: TGTGCCAGCAGCGACCCGGGGGGGCAAGATACGCAGTATTTT. Its translation: CASSDPGGQDTQYF.

This clonotype was observed many times. CDR3 in DNA: TGCGCCAGCAGCTTGGAATGGGGCCATGAGCAGTTCTTC. Encoded protein: CASSLEWGHEQFF. This sequence joins TRBV5-1 and TRBJ2-1; D possibly corresponds to TRBD1 (5 bases). Trimming shortened V by 0 bases and J by 8 bases, and 9 bases separated the two germline ends. The germline V gene encodes CDR1 SGHRS and CDR2 YFSETQ. The CDR3 has 13 residues.

This clonotype came up many times. The V gene is TRBV5-5, the J gene TRBJ1-2; no reliable D call. The V gene lost 5 bases and the J gene lost 3 bases, with 11 bases spanning the gap. The CDR3 has 13 residues. Germline CDR1 SGHKS, CDR2 YYEKEE (reference sequence). CDR3 sequence reads: CASSFDGDYGYTF. DNA of the CDR3: TGTGCCAGCAGTTTTGACGGCGACTATGGCTACACCTTC. Based on the CDR3 plus reference TRBV5-5 and TRBJ1-2, the full variable domain is DAGVTQSPTHLIKTRGQQVTLRCSPISGHKSVSWYQQVLGQGPQFIFQYYEKEERGRGNFPDRFSARQFPNYSSELNVNALLLGDSALYLCASSFDGDYGYTFGSGTRLTVV.

The rearrangement links TRBV7-8 to TRBJ2-1; 7 bases map to TRBD2. J was trimmed by 8 bases and V by 0 bases; bases with no gene match: 7. The CDR3 sequence is 15 residues long. CDR1 and CDR2 from the germline V gene are SGHVS and FQNEAQ. The CDR3 DNA sequence: TGTGCCAGCAGCTTAGCGGGGGGGAGGGACGATGAGCAGTTCTTC. It specifies CASSLAGGRDDEQFF.

V is TRBV4-2 and J is TRBJ1-3; the D gene is possibly TRBD1 (5 bases). V shed 0 bases and J shed 5 bases, with 11 bases lying between them. Germline CDR1 is LGHNA and CDR2 is YNFKEQ. The CDR3 runs 15 residues. The CDR3 region is CASSQEQALRNTIYF. The CDR3 DNA is TGTGCCAGCAGCCAAGAACAGGCTTTAAGAAACACCATATATTTT.

The rearrangement uses TRBV9 and TRBJ1-4, with D tentatively TRBD1 (6 bases). CDR3 length: 16 residues. CDR1 is SGDLS and CDR2 is YYNGEE in the germline V gene. V lost 3 bases, J lost 4 bases, and 16 bases lay in between. In DNA, the CDR3 is TGTGCCAGCAGCGGAGACTCGAGGGGGGATAATGAAAAACTGTTTTTT. Protein sequence: CASSGDSRGDNEKLFF.

Concerning this clonotype: A much bigger clone sits one base away, suggesting this may be a read error. The V gene is TRBV11-1, the J gene TRBJ2-2; maybe TRBD1 (5 bases). Germline lookup yields CDR1 SGHAT and CDR2 FQDESV (reference sequence). The CDR3 extends over 14 amino acids. Trimming stripped 5 bases from V and 9 bases from J, with 16 bases between. CDR3: CASSPETVSRELFF. As DNA, the CDR3 is TGTGCCAGCAGCCCCGAGACAGTTTCCAGGGAGCTGTTTTTT. Filled out from reference TRBV11-1 and TRBJ2-2, the complete variable domain reads EAEVAQSPRYKITEKSQAVAFWCDPISGHATLYWYRQILGQGPELLVQFQDESVVDDSQLPKDRFSAERLKGVDSTLKIQPAELGDSAMYLCASSPETVSRELFFGEGSRLTVL.